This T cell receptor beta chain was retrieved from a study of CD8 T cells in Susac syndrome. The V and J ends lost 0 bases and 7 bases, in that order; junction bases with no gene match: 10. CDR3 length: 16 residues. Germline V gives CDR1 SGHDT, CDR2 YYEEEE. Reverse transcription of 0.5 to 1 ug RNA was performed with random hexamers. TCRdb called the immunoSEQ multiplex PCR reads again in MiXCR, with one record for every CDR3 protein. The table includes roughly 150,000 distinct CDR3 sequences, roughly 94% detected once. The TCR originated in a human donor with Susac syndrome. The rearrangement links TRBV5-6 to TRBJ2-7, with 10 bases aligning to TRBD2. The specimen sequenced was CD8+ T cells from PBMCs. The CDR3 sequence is CASSLGAGTSAVEQYF. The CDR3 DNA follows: TGTGCCAGCAGCTTGGGCGCCGGGACTAGCGCAGTTGAGCAGTACTTC.